One and the same sample provided the 6 T cell receptor beta chains below, sequenced in a study of blood T cell repertoires in COVID-19 (TCRdb year 2020). The library was generated by the immunoSEQ multiplex PCR assay. TCRdb obtained this table from immuneACCESS and retained in-frame rearrangements with V and J assigned. These tables miss some clones; where compared with another copy, unresolved V genes account for less than half of the shortfall, and the remainder is unexplained. Recorded for this sample are around 170,000 clones; around 88% of them occurred a single time. Of the sample, about 9.6% falls within the top ten clones. Sequencing was performed on PBMCs or T cells enriched from blood (not recorded which). These TCRs come from a woman between 25 and 40 years old who had recovered from COVID-19.

The chain couples TRBV30 to TRBJ2-7; TRBD2 might be the D (6 bases). The germline V gene encodes CDR1 GTSNPN and CDR2 SVGIG (reference sequence). V gave up 2 bases and J gave up 3 bases, with 8 bases separating them. This CDR3 has 12 amino acids. The CDR3 here is CAWSPGGYEQYF. The CDR3 DNA is TGTGCCTGGAGTCCCGGGGGCTACGAGCAGTACTTC.

This chain links TRBV2 with TRBJ2-7; a weak D match, TRBD1 (5 bases). Between the trimmed V and J ends, which lost 6 bases and 4 bases, there was a span of 7 bases. From germline, CDR1 is SNHLY and CDR2 FYNNEI. There are 11 residues in the CDR3. CDR3 sequence (DNA): TGTGCCAGCAGGCAGGGTTACGAGCAGTACTTC. The encoded protein is CASRQGYEQYF. Filled out from reference TRBV2 and TRBJ2-7, the complete variable domain reads EPEVTQTPSHQVTQMGQEVILRCVPISNHLYFYWYRQILGQKVEFLVSFYNNEISEKSEIFDDQFSVERPDGSNFTLKIRSTKLEDSAMYFCASRQGYEQYFGPGTRLTVT.

The gene calls are TRBV20-1 and TRBJ2-3; 8 bases align to TRBD2. The V gene end was trimmed by 3 bases and the J gene end by 2 bases; junction bases not matched to a gene: 4. Germline loops: CDR1 DFQATT, CDR2 SNEGSKA (reference sequence). The CDR3 covers 14 residues. CDR3 in amino acids: CSASKRESTDTQYF. DNA for the CDR3: TGCAGTGCTAGTAAGCGGGAGTCCACAGATACGCAGTATTTT.

The chain uses TRBV11-1 and TRBJ2-7, with TRBD2 identical over 9 bases. Trimming at V came to 1 base and at J to 5 bases, leaving 6 bases not matched to a gene. The CDR3 consists of 15 residues. Germline assignment: CDR1 SGHAT and CDR2 FQDESV (reference sequence). The CDR3 region has the DNA TGTGCCAGCAGCTTAGATAGCGGGAGTACCCACGAGCAGTACTTC. It yields the protein CASSLDSGSTHEQYF.

The genes are TRBV5-6 and TRBJ1-1, with D possibly TRBD1 on 6 matching bases. Trimming removed 2 bases from V and 4 bases from J, with 12 bases in between. Germline V CDR1 and CDR2: SGHDT, YYEEEE. CDR3 length: 14 residues. For the CDR3, the DNA is TGTGCCAGCAGCTTTCCAGGGACACTCACTGAAGCTTTCTTT. Translated: CASSFPGTLTEAFF.

The rearrangement joins TRBV2 to TRBJ1-6; D is possibly TRBD1 (6 bases). Trimming took off 4 bases at V and 8 bases at J, with 12 bases between the two ends. Looked up from germline, CDR1 is SNHLY and CDR2 is FYNNEI. The CDR3 runs to 14 residues. CDR3 DNA: TGTGCCAGCAGTGGACAGGAGGTCGATTCACCCCTCCACTTT. It codes for CASSGQEVDSPLHF.